The 20 T cell receptor beta chains reported below all come from one sample, sequenced in a study of T cell responses to AZD1222 COVID-19 vaccine. Data came from immunoSEQ multiplex PCR; TCRdb stores just in-frame clones and leaves some out. The sample contains over 120,000 clones, approximately 91% of which appear only once. Sequenced here: peripheral blood, sampled 28 days after the second dose of the MenACWY control vaccine. The source is an adult who received the MenACWY meningococcal vaccine as a control.

V usage is TRBV5-1 and J usage is TRBJ1-3; tentative D call: TRBD1 (6 bases). The V gene's germline CDR1 is SGHRS and CDR2 YFSETQ. This CDR3 comprises 14 residues. With 0 bases removed from V and 7 bases from J, the gap between germline ends came to 11 bases. The CDR3 loop reads CASSLDGQLNTIYF. CDR3 nucleotide sequence: TGCGCCAGCAGCTTGGACGGACAGTTGAACACCATATATTTT.

The chain uses TRBV2 and TRBJ2-5; D is perhaps TRBD2 (6 bases). The CDR3 is 15 residues long. V lost 7 bases, J lost 5 bases, and 20 bases lay in between. CDR1 is SNHLY, CDR2 FYNNEI, per germline. The CDR3 protein is CASNSPRGGGETQYF. CDR3 DNA sequence: TGTGCCAGCAATTCCCCTAGGGGTGGGGGGGAGACCCAGTACTTC. The full variable domain, its missing parts supplied by reference TRBV2 and TRBJ2-5, is EPEVTQTPSHQVTQMGQEVILRCVPISNHLYFYWYRQILGQKVEFLVSFYNNEISEKSEIFDDQFSVERPDGSNFTLKIRSTKLEDSAMYFCASNSPRGGGETQYFGPGTRLLVL.

The chain has TRBV5-1 and TRBJ2-2, with 7 bases that match TRBD1. CDR1 is SGHRS and CDR2 is YFSETQ in the germline V gene. Losses at the gene ends were 4 bases for V and 6 bases for J; bases not matched to a gene: 9. This CDR3 region has 15 residues. CDR3 loop: CASSLTGTYSGELFF. The CDR3 nucleotides are TGCGCCAGCAGCCTGACAGGGACATATTCCGGGGAGCTGTTTTTT.

The chain carries TRBV6-5 and TRBJ1-3; D remains unclear. The CDR3 consists of 14 residues. Looked up from germline, CDR1 is MNHEY and CDR2 is SVGAGI. The V and J ends lost 5 bases and 0 bases respectively, with 8 bases between them. The CDR3 region is CASSPTSSGNTIYF. CDR3 nucleotide sequence: TGTGCCAGCAGTCCTACCAGCTCTGGAAACACCATATATTTT.

This chain uses TRBV6-5 with TRBJ1-4, with 9 positions matching TRBD1. The CDR3 sequence is 14 residues long. Unmatched junction bases numbered 6, after V lost 6 bases and J lost 7 bases. The V gene's germline CDR1 is MNHEY and CDR2 SVGAGI. The CDR3, as DNA: TGTGCCAGCAGAACTGGACAGGGGACTGAAAAACTGTTTTTT. This translates into CASRTGQGTEKLFF.

The chain links TRBV29-1 to TRBJ1-1; D perhaps matches TRBD1 (5 bases). From germline, CDR1 is SQVTM and CDR2 ANQGSEA. The germline V and J ends were trimmed by 4 bases and 5 bases, with 14 bases remaining between them. This CDR3 is built from 13 residues. The CDR3 bases are TGCAGCGTTGTGAATGGGAAGGGGACTGAAGCTTTCTTT. Translated: CSVVNGKGTEAFF.

This clone was seen just once. V gene TRBV7-9 combines with J gene TRBJ2-7, with D hard to call. The V and J ends lost 4 bases and 2 bases respectively, with 12 bases between them. The CDR3 is made up of 14 amino acids. Germline loops: CDR1 SEHNR, CDR2 FQNEAQ (reference sequence). The CDR3 sequence: CASSSIRQAYEQYF. CDR3 in DNA: TGTGCCAGCAGCTCGATACGACAAGCCTACGAGCAGTACTTC.

The chain links TRBV10-3 to TRBJ2-4, with 8 bases lining up with TRBD2. V gave up 4 bases and J gave up 12 bases; unmatched junction bases: 11. The germline V gene has CDR1 ENHRY and CDR2 SYGVKD. The CDR3 is 14 amino acids. The DNA of the CDR3 is TGTGCCATCAGTGCGGGGGGGCCCATAAGTCATCAGTACTTC. It translates to CAISAGGPISHQYF.

Written as DNA, the CDR3 is TGTGCCAGCAGCGTAGGGATCTCTGGAAACACCATATATTTT. It is translated as CASSVGISGNTIYF. The chain has TRBV9 and TRBJ1-3, with D uncertain. The germline V gene has CDR1 SGDLS and CDR2 YYNGEE. The V end lost 0 bases, the J end lost 0 bases, and 4 bases lay between the germline ends. This CDR3 spans 14 amino acids.

This clone was observed a handful of times. The rearrangement uses TRBV2 and TRBJ1-6; 10 bases line up with TRBD1. This CDR3 has 15 residues. The V segment lost 4 bases and the J segment 3 bases; nucleotides outside the gene matches: 0. Looked up from germline, CDR1 is SNHLY and CDR2 is FYNNEI. As DNA, the CDR3 is TGTGCCAGCAGTGGGACAGGGGGCTATAATTCACCCCTCCACTTT. The encoded protein is CASSGTGGYNSPLHF.

This clone has a single count. The J gene is TRBJ2-2, the V gene TRBV7-3, with 11 nucleotides matching TRBD2. Germline V CDR1 and CDR2: SGHTA, FQGTGA. V shed 6 bases and J 4 bases; nucleotides not matched to a gene: 4. This CDR3 region has 15 residues. Written as DNA, the CDR3 is TGTGCCAGCAGTCCGCTAGCGGGAGGCACCGGGGAGCTGTTTTTT. This encodes CASSPLAGGTGELFF.

This chain uses TRBV4-2 with TRBJ2-1; D is undetermined. Trimming took 0 bases from V and 3 from J, leaving 9 bases between them. Germline CDR1 is LGHNA and CDR2 is YNFKEQ. The CDR3 sequence is 15 residues long. The CDR3 loop is CASSQDLPIYNEQFF. CDR3 nucleotides: TGTGCCAGCAGCCAAGATCTACCCATCTACAATGAGCAGTTCTTC.

J is TRBJ1-6 and V is TRBV5-5; D ambiguous. This CDR3 contains 17 residues. The V and J ends lost 4 bases and 7 bases respectively, with 21 bases between them. Germline V gene sequence: CDR1 SGHKS, CDR2 YYEKEE (reference sequence). The CDR3 region has the DNA TGTGCCAGCAGCCCTTGGACGGACCCTTGGCGGAATTCACCCCTCCACTTT. Translated: CASSPWTDPWRNSPLHF.

This clone appeared a few times. The chain couples TRBV28 to TRBJ1-5, with 7 bases fitting TRBD1. The V gene end was trimmed by 7 bases and the J gene end by 0 bases; junction bases not matched to a gene: 9. Germline V gene data show CDR1 as MDHEN and CDR2 as SYDVKM. CDR3 length equals 16 residues. CDR3 sequence reads: CASKGQWGYSNQPQHF. The CDR3 coding sequence is TGTGCCAGCAAGGGACAGTGGGGCTATAGCAATCAGCCCCAGCATTTT.

The rearrangement joins TRBV2 to TRBJ1-1; 8 bases align to TRBD1. The CDR3 spans 13 residues. Per the germline V gene, CDR1 is SNHLY and CDR2 is FYNNEI. Trimming cost V 4 bases and J 4 bases; bases outside gene matches: 2. CDR3 in DNA: TGTGCCAGCAGTGGACAGGGGATCACTGAAGCTTTCTTT. Protein sequence: CASSGQGITEAFF.

The rearrangement uses TRBV5-1 and TRBJ2-2, with no clear D. This CDR3 contains 15 residues. V gave up 0 bases and J gave up 0 bases, with 6 bases separating them. Germline V gives CDR1 SGHRS, CDR2 YFSETQ. CDR3 region: CASSLASSNTGELFF. CDR3 DNA: TGCGCCAGCAGCTTGGCAAGCTCGAACACCGGGGAGCTGTTTTTT.

The chain is built from TRBV11-3 and TRBJ2-3; 9 bases fit TRBD1. Germline trimming cut 2 bases from V and 2 bases from J; bases unmatched to any gene: 2. Germline V gives CDR1 SGHNT, CDR2 YENEEA. The CDR3 runs to 15 residues. The CDR3 coding sequence is TGTGCCAGCAGCTTATGGACAGGGGCCACAGATACGCAGTATTTT. Its translation: CASSLWTGATDTQYF.

The rearrangement uses TRBV7-2 and TRBJ2-2; 12 nucleotides agree with TRBD2. Trimming cost V 4 bases and J 3 bases; bases outside gene matches: 9. There are 18 residues in the CDR3. Looked up from germline, CDR1 is SGHTA and CDR2 is FQGNSA. CDR3 DNA sequence: TGTGCCAGCAGCTCCTCTAGCGGGAGGGGGTTCGACACCGGGGAGCTGTTTTTT. It specifies CASSSSSGRGFDTGELFF.

The chain has TRBV19 and TRBJ1-1; D is uncertain. V lost 5 bases and J lost 5, with 9 bases in between. Germline CDR1 is LNHDA and CDR2 is SQIVND (reference sequence). The CDR3 contains 12 residues. As DNA, the CDR3 is TGTGCCAGTAGTCGATTGCAAACTGAAGCTTTCTTT. Translated: CASSRLQTEAFF.

The chain is built from TRBV4-1 and TRBJ1-4; D not certain. V gave up 2 bases and J gave up 2 bases, with 12 bases separating them. CDR3 size: 16 residues. CDR1 MGHRA and CDR2 YSYEKL come from the germline V gene. CDR3 DNA sequence: TGCGCCAGCAGCCAATGGCTAATTCGGACTAATGAAAAACTGTTTTTT. Translation: CASSQWLIRTNEKLFF.